The 18 T cell receptor beta chains reported below all come from one sample, sequenced in a study of T-cell reconstitution after alpha-beta-depleted transplantation in children. Preparing the TCRbeta library involved the use of unique molecular identifiers. One entry per CDR3 protein results from TCRdb running MiXCR on the PCR reads. Among about 420,000 distinct CDR3 sequences listed, 11% were seen once. The input for sequencing was PBMCs from the stem cell graft donor, taken from the stem cell graft. These receptor sequences come from a human donor who donated a stem cell graft to a child with acute myeloid leukemia.

At least ten counts were recorded for this clonotype. The V gene is TRBV20-1, the J gene TRBJ2-2; 7 bases agree with TRBD2. The CDR3 sequence is 14 residues long. The junction had 4 bases not matched to a gene; V was cut back by 5 bases and J by 1 base. CDR1 and CDR2 (germline): DFQATT, SNEGSKA (reference sequence). CDR3 nucleotide sequence: TGCAGTGCTCGGACTAGTCAGAACACCGGGGAGCTGTTTTTT. As protein: CSARTSQNTGELFF.

Only one count was recorded for this clonotype. The CDR3 DNA reads as TGTGCCAGCAGCCCGTCGGGCGAACCCCAGCATTTT. Its translation is CASSPSGEPQHF. The chain employs TRBV7-9 and TRBJ1-5; D is undetermined. This CDR3 comprises 12 residues. The germline V gene encodes CDR1 SEHNR and CDR2 FQNEAQ (reference sequence). Trimming left V 5 bases short and J 10 bases short, with 12 bases between.

The chain employs TRBV20-1 and TRBJ1-3; 7 bases line up with TRBD1. Trimming took 0 bases from V and 9 from J; bases not matched to a gene: 11. In germline, CDR1 is DFQATT, CDR2 SNEGSKA (reference sequence). This CDR3 is 15 amino acids long. Written as DNA, the CDR3 is TGCAGTGCTAGAGATCTCAGGGGGGAGGCAACCACCATATATTTT. It encodes CSARDLRGEATTIYF.

The genes are TRBV12-3 or TRBV12-4 and TRBJ2-7; 16 nucleotides agree with TRBD2. V was clipped by 5 bases and J by 0 bases; unmatched bases: 7. The CDR3 loop spans 18 amino acids. CDR3 protein: CASSHSGLAGGTSYEQYF. CDR3 DNA: TGTGCCAGCAGTCACTCGGGACTAGCGGGAGGGACCTCCTACGAGCAGTACTTC.

Only a few counts were recorded for this clonotype. The chain employs TRBV6-1 and TRBJ2-1, with a tentative D call TRBD1 (6 bases). Deletions cut 0 bases from V and 0 bases from J, with 6 bases between. Germline CDR1 is MNHNS and CDR2 is SASEGT. This CDR3 has 15 amino acids. The CDR3 sequence: CASSEAQGSYNEQFF. The CDR3, as DNA: TGTGCCAGCAGTGAAGCACAGGGCTCCTACAATGAGCAGTTCTTC.

A few counts support this clonotype. CDR3 coding DNA: TGCGCCAGCAGCCCTGAGGTGACTTTCAATGAGCAGTTCTTC. Translating gives CASSPEVTFNEQFF. This sequence joins TRBV4-1 and TRBJ2-1; unclear D gene. The CDR3 is 14 residues long. Germline values: CDR1 MGHRA, CDR2 YSYEKL. V shed 4 bases and J shed 6 bases, with 13 bases lying between them.

This clonotype was counted ten times or more. V usage is TRBV20-1 and J usage is TRBJ2-7; 7 positions match TRBD2. The CDR3 runs to 15 residues. V shed 3 bases, J shed 0 bases, and the junction held 8 bases outside the gene matches. Germline loops: CDR1 DFQATT, CDR2 SNEGSKA (reference sequence). CDR3: CSARLLADSSYEQYF. CDR3 nucleotide sequence: TGCAGTGCTAGGCTCCTAGCGGATAGCTCCTACGAGCAGTACTTC.

This clonotype was recorded many times. The chain has TRBV5-1 and TRBJ2-5; 10 positions agree with TRBD2. Germline CDR1 and CDR2: SGHRS and YFSETQ. The CDR3 spans 16 residues. The junction had 9 bases not matched to a gene; V was cut back by 4 bases and J by 3 bases. The CDR3 sequence is CASSLLASGGEETQYF. The CDR3 nucleotides are TGCGCCAGCAGCCTGCTCGCTAGCGGGGGAGAAGAGACCCAGTACTTC.

This clonotype was found many times. The J gene is TRBJ2-1, the V gene TRBV21-1. TRBV21-1 is assigned pseudogene status. The CDR3 is 14 amino acids. The chain's CDR3 is CASSKQIGDNEQFF. CDR3 DNA: TGTGCCAGCAGCAAACAAATCGGGGACAATGAGCAGTTCTTC.

This clonotype was seen once. The gene calls are TRBV11-2 and TRBJ2-3, with D possibly being TRBD2 (5 bases). The CDR3 has 15 amino acids. Germline V gives CDR1 SGHAT, CDR2 FQNNGV. V gave up 0 bases and J gave up 4 bases, with 11 bases separating them. CDR3 in amino acids: CASSLEWLAADTQYF. CDR3 coding DNA: TGTGCCAGCAGCTTAGAATGGCTAGCTGCAGATACGCAGTATTTT.

This clonotype was seen more than once but under ten times. The chain joins TRBV18 to TRBJ2-2; 9 nucleotides agree with TRBD1. V shed 2 bases and J 5 bases; nucleotides not matched to a gene: 3. CDR3 length: 15 amino acids. Germline lookup yields CDR1 KGHSH and CDR2 LQKENI. The CDR3 loop is CASSPNRGRTGELFF. The CDR3 DNA reads TGTGCCAGCTCACCAAACAGGGGGCGGACCGGGGAGCTGTTTTTT.

This clonotype was seen a few times. This chain connects TRBV15 to TRBJ2-3; the match to TRBD2 covers 11 bases. Unmatched junction bases numbered 8, after V lost 0 bases and J lost 9 bases. The CDR3 extends over 16 amino acids. Germline V gives CDR1 LNHNV, CDR2 YYDKDF (reference sequence). The CDR3 sequence is CATSRDRLAGPGTQYF. In DNA form, the CDR3 reads TGTGCCACCAGCAGAGATCGACTAGCGGGGCCCGGAACGCAGTATTTT. Variable domain in full (rest from reference TRBV15 and TRBJ2-3): DAMVIQNPRYQVTQFGKPVTLSCSQTLNHNVMYWYQQKSSQAPKLLFHYYDKDFNNEADTPDNFQSRRPNTSFCFLDIRSPGLGDTAMYLCATSRDRLAGPGTQYFGPGTRLTVL.

The sample holds many counts of this clonotype. The V call is TRBV29-1, the J call TRBJ2-7; the D is unclear. The CDR3 spans 12 residues. Germline lookup yields CDR1 SQVTM and CDR2 ANQGSEA. With 0 bases removed from V and 3 bases from J, the gap between germline ends came to 6 bases. The CDR3 is CSVEDWGYEQYF. CDR3 sequence (DNA): TGCAGCGTTGAAGATTGGGGCTACGAGCAGTACTTC.

The sample holds a few counts of this clonotype. The chain joins TRBV29-1 to TRBJ1-2, with D unclear. The CDR3 is made up of 14 amino acids. Deletions cut 2 bases from V and 4 bases from J, with 14 bases between. From germline, CDR1 is SQVTM and CDR2 ANQGSEA. The CDR3 region is CSVEMTPIVYGYTF. The CDR3 DNA sequence: TGCAGCGTTGAAATGACCCCCATCGTCTATGGCTACACCTTC. Full variable domain (outside the CDR3, taken from reference TRBV29-1 and TRBJ1-2): SAVISQKPSRDICQRGTSLTIQCQVDSQVTMMFWYRQQPGQSLTLIATANQGSEATYESGFVIDKFPISRPNLTFSTLTVSNMSPEDSSIYLCSVEMTPIVYGYTFGSGTRLTVV.

This clonotype was counted a few times. The chain joins TRBV6-5 to TRBJ1-1; weak D call: TRBD1 (6 bases). V lost 4 bases and J lost 2, with 17 bases in between. The germline V gene encodes CDR1 MNHEY and CDR2 SVGAGI. The CDR3 is made up of 16 amino acids. The CDR3 protein is CASSSGRGGPNTEAFF. In DNA form, the CDR3 reads TGTGCCAGCAGTTCCGGACGAGGGGGACCCAACACTGAAGCTTTCTTT.

This clonotype was recorded only once. The junction and the germline gene differ at one end; a read error may be behind it. This sequence joins TRBV20-1 and TRBJ2-1, with 11 nucleotides matching TRBD2. Looked up from germline, CDR1 is DFQATT and CDR2 is SNEGSKA (reference sequence). The CDR3 is 11 amino acids. This chain's CDR3 is CSARGLAEHLF. CDR3 coding DNA: TGCAGTGCTAGGGGACTAGCGGAGCATCTCTTC.

The V gene is TRBV2, the J gene TRBJ1-4, with 8 bases aligning to TRBD1. Germline V gene lookup returns CDR1 SNHLY and CDR2 FYNNEI. V dropped 10 bases and J dropped 3; count of bases not matched to a gene: 4. This CDR3 is 13 amino acids long. The CDR3 is CATRQGPNEKLFF. The CDR3 DNA reads as TGTGCCACCAGACAGGGGCCTAATGAAAAACTGTTTTTT.

The table lists this clonotype with a few counts. The chain combines TRBV27 with TRBJ1-4, with a tentative D call TRBD1 (5 bases). CDR1 and CDR2 from the germline V gene are MNHEY and SMNVEV (reference sequence). Trimming pared 7 bases from V and 0 bases from J, leaving 9 bases between. The CDR3 extends over 14 amino acids. The CDR3 DNA is TGTGCCAGCAAAGGGGTTGCAACTAATGAAAAACTGTTTTTT. Translated: CASKGVATNEKLFF.